A selection of T cell receptor beta chains follows, all from one sample in a study of somatic mutations in cytotoxic T cells in rheumatoid arthritis. Sequencing used immunoSEQ multiplex PCR; TCRdb keeps in-frame clones, though not all of them. The sample records 3,500 to 5,000 clones, approximately 94% being singletons. The sample comprised CD8+ T cells sorted from blood. Source of these receptors: an older woman with rheumatoid arthritis. Both conserved end residues are part of each CDR3. The D gene is left open where the match is weak. For some rows the clone size is stated as once, few or many, or as a class when expanded; others skip it.

DNA: TGTGCCAGCAGCTGGGACAGGGCCGACTATGGCTACACCTTC; CDR3: CASSWDRADYGYTF; J: TRBJ1-2; D: TRBD1; V: TRBV7-8; size: .
DNA: TGTGCCAGCAGCGGAGGGACAGGCTACGAGCAGTACTTC; CDR3: CASSGGTGYEQYF; J: TRBJ2-7; D: TRBD1; V: TRBV7-9; size: .
DNA: TGCGCCAGCAGCCTTCCCGGGGACAGGACGGGGGAGACCCAGTACTTC; CDR3: CASSLPGDRTGETQYF; J: TRBJ2-5; D: TRBD1; V: TRBV5-1; size: .
DNA: TGCAGCACACCAGCGGGGGGCAGCTCCTACAATGAGCAGTTCTTC; CDR3: CSTPAGGSSYNEQFF; J: TRBJ2-1; D: TRBD2; V: TRBV29-1; size: .
DNA: TGTGCCAGCAGCCCCCGGGGGTGGAGAGAGACCCAGTACTTC; CDR3: CASSPRGWRETQYF; J: TRBJ2-5; D: .; V: TRBV7-8; size: once
DNA: TGCGCCAGCAGCCAAGAGGGATGGGGGGGTTTTGACTATGGCTACACCTTC; CDR3: CASSQEGWGGFDYGYTF; J: TRBJ1-2; D: .; V: TRBV4-1; size: .
DNA: TGTGCCAGCAGCGTAGGAGGAGAGGCACATCAGCCCCAGCATTTT; CDR3: CASSVGGEAHQPQHF; J: TRBJ1-5; D: .; V: TRBV9; size: .
DNA: TGTGCCAGCAGCTATGGGACTAGCGGCACAGATACGCAGTATTTT; CDR3: CASSYGTSGTDTQYF; J: TRBJ2-3; D: TRBD2; V: TRBV5-4; size: .
DNA: TGCGCCAGCAGCTTGGGGACCGGGACAGCTTACAATCAAGCCCAGCATTTT; CDR3: CASSLGTGTAYNQAQHF; J: TRBJ1-5; D: TRBD1; V: TRBV5-1; size: .
DNA: TGCGCCAGCAGCTTGGCCTTAGGCAGGGATCGAGAGACCCAGTACTTC; CDR3: CASSLALGRDRETQYF; J: TRBJ2-5; D: .; V: TRBV5-1; size: .
DNA: TGTGCCAGCAGAGCCGGGACAGGGGCCACAGATACGCAGTATTTT; CDR3: CASRAGTGATDTQYF; J: TRBJ2-3; D: TRBD1; V: TRBV2; size: .
DNA: TGCGCCAGCAGCCAAGAAGGGGGCCTAGCGGGAGCGGGCACCGGGGAGCTGTTTTTT; CDR3: CASSQEGGLAGAGTGELFF; J: TRBJ2-2; D: TRBD2; V: TRBV4-1; size: .
DNA: TGTGCCAGCAGCTTAGATCTGGCACAGCTAGCCAAAAACATTCAGTACTTC; CDR3: CASSLDLAQLAKNIQYF; J: TRBJ2-4; D: .; V: TRBV11-2; size: .
DNA: TGTGCCAGCAGCCCTTGGACTAGCGGGGTCCCAGATACGCAGTATTTT; CDR3: CASSPWTSGVPDTQYF; J: TRBJ2-3; D: TRBD2; V: TRBV7-9; size: .
DNA: TGTGCCAGCAGCTTGCGGGAGCGGAGCACAGATACGCAGTATTTT; CDR3: CASSLRERSTDTQYF; J: TRBJ2-3; D: TRBD2; V: TRBV7-9; size: .
DNA: TGCGCCAGCAAGGACAGAACGGATGAAAAACTGTTTTTT; CDR3: CASKDRTDEKLFF; J: TRBJ1-4; D: .; V: TRBV10-2; size: .
DNA: TGCGCCAGCAGCCCGGGACAGATCTACGAGCAGTACTTC; CDR3: CASSPGQIYEQYF; J: TRBJ2-7; D: TRBD1; V: TRBV5-1; size: .
DNA: TGTGCCAGCAGCTACGGGGGCTCCTACGAGCAGTACTTC; CDR3: CASSYGGSYEQYF; J: TRBJ2-7; D: .; V: TRBV27; size: .
DNA: TGCGCCAGCAGCAACCAGGGGGCGTTTGAAAAACTGTTTTTT; CDR3: CASSNQGAFEKLFF; J: TRBJ1-4; D: TRBD1; V: TRBV4-1; size: .
DNA: TGTGCCAGCAGCTTGGCCGCTAGCGGCTCCTACAATGAGCAGTTCTTC; CDR3: CASSLAASGSYNEQFF; J: TRBJ2-1; D: TRBD2; V: TRBV5-6; size: .
DNA: TGTGCCAGCAGTTTCAGTCCCGCACAAAACATTCAGTACTTC; CDR3: CASSFSPAQNIQYF; J: TRBJ2-4; D: .; V: TRBV27; size: .
DNA: TGTGCCAGCAATTTCAGGGGGCAGGGGGAGACCCAGTACTTC; CDR3: CASNFRGQGETQYF; J: TRBJ2-5; D: TRBD1; V: TRBV2; size: .
DNA: TGTGCCAGCAGCTGGGGACAGACAACTAATGAAAAACTGTTTTTT; CDR3: CASSWGQTTNEKLFF; J: TRBJ1-4; D: TRBD1; V: TRBV7-8; size: .
DNA: TGTGCCAGCAGCGATCGGGACAGTTTAGGCTACACCTTC; CDR3: CASSDRDSLGYTF; J: TRBJ1-2; D: TRBD1; V: TRBV5-4; size: .
DNA: TGTGCCTGGAGTGAACCCCTAGCGGGGATCTTCGCTGAGCAGTTCTTC; CDR3: CAWSEPLAGIFAEQFF; J: TRBJ2-1; D: TRBD2; V: TRBV30; size: .
DNA: TGTGCCAGCAGTTACTCGACCGGCACTGGAGGAGAGACCCAGTACTTC; CDR3: CASSYSTGTGGETQYF; J: TRBJ2-5; D: .; V: TRBV6-5; size: .
DNA: TGTGCCAGCAGCTTACAGGGAGAATCTGGAAACACCATATATTTT; CDR3: CASSLQGESGNTIYF; J: TRBJ1-3; D: .; V: TRBV5-4; size: .
DNA: TGTGCCAGCAGCCCCAGGGGGTTTCACTATGGCTACACCTTC; CDR3: CASSPRGFHYGYTF; J: TRBJ1-2; D: TRBD1; V: TRBV13; size: .
DNA: TGTGCCAGCAGAAGGAGCGCGAGGGAGGCGGGGAATTCACCCCTCCACTTT; CDR3: CASRRSAREAGNSPLHF; J: TRBJ1-6; D: .; V: TRBV28; size: .
DNA: TGCGCCAGCAGCGAGGGTTTAGGAGAGACCCAGTACTTC; CDR3: CASSEGLGETQYF; J: TRBJ2-5; D: .; V: TRBV5-1; size: few
DNA: TGTGCCAGCAGCTTAATCCTCACCGGGGAGCTGTTTTTT; CDR3: CASSLILTGELFF; J: TRBJ2-2; D: .; V: TRBV11-2; size: .
DNA: TGTGCCAGCAGCTTAGACACCGCCCTCACCGGGGAGCTGTTTTTT; CDR3: CASSLDTALTGELFF; J: TRBJ2-2; D: .; V: TRBV7-9; size: .
DNA: TGTGCCAGCAGTTTATCCTCAGGGTCCTCCTACGAGCAGTACTTC; CDR3: CASSLSSGSSYEQYF; J: TRBJ2-7; D: .; V: TRBV27; size: .
DNA: TGCGCCAGCAGCCGTACAGGGGGTCTAAACGAGCAGTACTTC; CDR3: CASSRTGGLNEQYF; J: TRBJ2-7; D: TRBD1; V: TRBV5-1; size: .
DNA: TGTGCCAGCAGCATCGGACTAGCGGGAGGCAATGAGCAGTTCTTC; CDR3: CASSIGLAGGNEQFF; J: TRBJ2-1; D: TRBD2; V: TRBV28; size: once
DNA: TGTGCCAGCAGCCACGAAAGGACGTTAGGGGGAGAGACCCAGTACTTC; CDR3: CASSHERTLGGETQYF; J: TRBJ2-5; D: .; V: TRBV4-2; size: .
DNA: TGTGCCAGCAGCTTTCAAACAGATACGCAGTATTTT; CDR3: CASSFQTDTQYF; J: TRBJ2-3; D: .; V: TRBV5-5; size: .
DNA: TGCGCCAGCAGCCCGGGGACTTCAACCTACGAGCAGTACTTC; CDR3: CASSPGTSTYEQYF; J: TRBJ2-7; D: .; V: TRBV4-1; size: .
DNA: TGTGCCAGCAGCTTAGTCTGGACACATGAAAAACTGTTTTTT; CDR3: CASSLVWTHEKLFF; J: TRBJ1-4; D: .; V: TRBV7-8; size: .
DNA: TGTGCCAGCAGTTATACGGGGATTCAAGAGACCCAGTACTTC; CDR3: CASSYTGIQETQYF; J: TRBJ2-5; D: .; V: TRBV6-6; size: .
DNA: TGTGCCAGCAGCTTACAGGGGGCCAATGAAGCTTTCTTT; CDR3: CASSLQGANEAFF; J: TRBJ1-1; D: TRBD1; V: TRBV5-6; size: .
DNA: TGTGCCATCAGTGAGGGCTTGTTCAGCTATGGCTACACCTTC; CDR3: CAISEGLFSYGYTF; J: TRBJ1-2; D: .; V: TRBV10-3; size: .
DNA: TGTGCCAGCAGTGAAGAGCGCCTTATGGAAGCTTTCTTT; CDR3: CASSEERLMEAFF; J: TRBJ1-1; D: .; V: TRBV6-1; size: .
DNA: TGTGTCCTCCAGGGGTACACCGGGGAGCTGTTTTTT; CDR3: CVLQGYTGELFF; J: TRBJ2-2; D: .; V: TRBV7-9; size: .
DNA: TGCGCCAGCAGCCAAGACGCAGGGGTGGACAACACCATATATTTT; CDR3: CASSQDAGVDNTIYF; J: TRBJ1-3; D: .; V: TRBV4-1; size: .